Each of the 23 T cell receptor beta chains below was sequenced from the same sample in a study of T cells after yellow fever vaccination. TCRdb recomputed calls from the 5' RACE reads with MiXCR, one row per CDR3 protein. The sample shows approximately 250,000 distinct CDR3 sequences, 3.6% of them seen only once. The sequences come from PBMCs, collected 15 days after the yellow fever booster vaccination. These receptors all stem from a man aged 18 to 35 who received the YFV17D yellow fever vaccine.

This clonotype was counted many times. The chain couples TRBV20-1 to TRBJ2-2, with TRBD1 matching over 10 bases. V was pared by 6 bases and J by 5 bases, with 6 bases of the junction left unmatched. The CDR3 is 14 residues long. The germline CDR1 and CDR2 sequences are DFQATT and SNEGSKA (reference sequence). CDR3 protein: CSAWGQGLTGELFF. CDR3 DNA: TGCAGTGCCTGGGGACAGGGGTTAACCGGGGAGCTGTTTTTT.

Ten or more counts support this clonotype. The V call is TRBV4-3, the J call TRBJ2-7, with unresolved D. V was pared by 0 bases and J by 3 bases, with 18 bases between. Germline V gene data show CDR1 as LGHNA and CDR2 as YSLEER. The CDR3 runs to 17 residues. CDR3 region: CASSQDMSPGGYYEQYF. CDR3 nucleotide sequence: TGCGCCAGCAGCCAAGACATGAGCCCGGGCGGATACTACGAGCAGTACTTC.

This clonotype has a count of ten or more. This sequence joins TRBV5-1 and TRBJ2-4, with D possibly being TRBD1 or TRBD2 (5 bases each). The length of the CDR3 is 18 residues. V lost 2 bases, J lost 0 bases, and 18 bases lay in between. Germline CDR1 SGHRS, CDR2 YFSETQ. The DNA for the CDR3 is TGCGCCAGCAGCTTATACCAGGGAGACTACCTAGCCAAAAACATTCAGTACTTC. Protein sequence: CASSLYQGDYLAKNIQYF.

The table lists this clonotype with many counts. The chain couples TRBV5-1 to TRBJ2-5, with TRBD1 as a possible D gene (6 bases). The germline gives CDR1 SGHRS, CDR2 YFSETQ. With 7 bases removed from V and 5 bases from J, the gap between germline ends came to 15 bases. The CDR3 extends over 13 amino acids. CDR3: CASHKGQGETQYF. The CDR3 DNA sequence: TGCGCCAGCCATAAGGGACAAGGGGAGACCCAGTACTTC.

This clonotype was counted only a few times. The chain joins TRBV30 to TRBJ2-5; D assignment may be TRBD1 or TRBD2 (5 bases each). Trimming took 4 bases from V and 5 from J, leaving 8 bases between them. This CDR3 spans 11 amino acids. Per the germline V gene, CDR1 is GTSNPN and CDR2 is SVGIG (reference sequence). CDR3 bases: TGTGCCTGGATCGAGGGGGAGACCCAGTACTTC. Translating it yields CAWIEGETQYF.

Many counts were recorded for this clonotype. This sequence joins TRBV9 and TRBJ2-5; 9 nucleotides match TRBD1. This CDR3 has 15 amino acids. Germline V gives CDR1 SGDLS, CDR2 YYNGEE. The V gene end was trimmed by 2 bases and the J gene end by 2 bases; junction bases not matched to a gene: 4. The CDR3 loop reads CASSVLGTGQETQYF. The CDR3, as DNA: TGTGCCAGCAGCGTTCTCGGGACAGGGCAAGAGACCCAGTACTTC.

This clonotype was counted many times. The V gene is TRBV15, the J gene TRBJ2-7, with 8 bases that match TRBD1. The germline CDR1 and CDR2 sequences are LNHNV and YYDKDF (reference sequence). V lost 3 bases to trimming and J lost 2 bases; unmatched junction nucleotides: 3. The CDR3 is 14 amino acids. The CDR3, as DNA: TGTGCCACCAGCAGTCAGGGGGCCACCTACGAGCAGTACTTC. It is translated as CATSSQGATYEQYF.

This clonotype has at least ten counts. As DNA, the CDR3 is TGCAGTGCTAGAGGCCGAGGGAGGAAGGCCAAAAACATTCAGTACTTC. This gives the protein CSARGRGRKAKNIQYF. The chain combines TRBV20-1 with TRBJ2-4, with a weak D call TRBD2 (6 bases). The ends were cut back, 1 base at V and 1 base at J, with 14 bases in the middle. Germline lookup yields CDR1 DFQATT and CDR2 SNEGSKA (reference sequence). The CDR3 contains 16 residues.

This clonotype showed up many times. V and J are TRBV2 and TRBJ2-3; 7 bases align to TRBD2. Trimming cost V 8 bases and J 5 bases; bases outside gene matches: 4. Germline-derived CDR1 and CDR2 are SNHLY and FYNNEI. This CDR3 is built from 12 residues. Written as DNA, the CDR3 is TGTGCCAGCTACTTAGCGGGAGATACGCAGTATTTT. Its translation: CASYLAGDTQYF. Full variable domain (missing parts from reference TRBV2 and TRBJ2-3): EPEVTQTPSHQVTQMGQEVILRCVPISNHLYFYWYRQILGQKVEFLVSFYNNEISEKSEIFDDQFSVERPDGSNFTLKIRSTKLEDSAMYFCASYLAGDTQYFGPGTRLTVL.

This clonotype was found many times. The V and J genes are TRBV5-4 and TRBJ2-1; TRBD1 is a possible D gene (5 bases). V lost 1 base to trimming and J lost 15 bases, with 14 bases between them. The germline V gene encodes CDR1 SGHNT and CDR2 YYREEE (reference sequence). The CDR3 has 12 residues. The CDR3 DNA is TGTGCCAGCAGCTTGCTCGGACAAGTGGGGTTCTTC. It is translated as CASSLLGQVGFF.

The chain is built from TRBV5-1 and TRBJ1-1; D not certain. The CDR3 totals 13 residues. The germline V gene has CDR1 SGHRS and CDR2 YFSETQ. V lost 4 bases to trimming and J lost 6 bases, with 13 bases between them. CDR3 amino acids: CASSVTGDAEAFF. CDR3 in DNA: TGCGCCAGCAGCGTTACCGGGGATGCTGAAGCTTTCTTT.

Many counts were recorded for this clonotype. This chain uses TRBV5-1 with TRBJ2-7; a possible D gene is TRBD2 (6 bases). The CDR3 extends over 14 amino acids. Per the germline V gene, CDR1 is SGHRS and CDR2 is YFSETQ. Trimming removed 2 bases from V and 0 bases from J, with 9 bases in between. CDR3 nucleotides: TGCGCCAGCAGCTTATGGGACTTCTCCTACGAGCAGTACTTC. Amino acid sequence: CASSLWDFSYEQYF.

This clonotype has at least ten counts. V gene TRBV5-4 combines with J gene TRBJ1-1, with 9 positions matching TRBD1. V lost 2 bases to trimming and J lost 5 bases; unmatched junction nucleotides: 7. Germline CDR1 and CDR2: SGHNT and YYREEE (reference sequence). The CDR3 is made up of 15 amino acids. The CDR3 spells CASSLRTGGVTEAFF. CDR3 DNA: TGTGCCAGCAGCTTACGTACAGGGGGCGTTACTGAAGCTTTCTTT.

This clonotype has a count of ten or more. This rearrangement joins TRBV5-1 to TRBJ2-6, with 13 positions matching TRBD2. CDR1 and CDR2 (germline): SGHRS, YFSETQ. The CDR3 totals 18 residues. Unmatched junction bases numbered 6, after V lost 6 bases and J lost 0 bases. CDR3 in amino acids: CASTPGLAGYSGANVLTF. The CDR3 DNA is TGCGCCAGCACCCCGGGACTAGCGGGGTACTCTGGGGCCAACGTCCTGACTTTC.

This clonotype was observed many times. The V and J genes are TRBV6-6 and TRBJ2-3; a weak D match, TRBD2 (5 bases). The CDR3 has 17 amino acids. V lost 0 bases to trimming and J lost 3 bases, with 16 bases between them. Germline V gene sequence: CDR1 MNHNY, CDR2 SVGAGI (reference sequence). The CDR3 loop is CASSYSSSPRRTDTQYF. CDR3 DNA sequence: TGTGCCAGCAGTTACTCCTCTTCTCCCCGGAGGACAGATACGCAGTATTTT.

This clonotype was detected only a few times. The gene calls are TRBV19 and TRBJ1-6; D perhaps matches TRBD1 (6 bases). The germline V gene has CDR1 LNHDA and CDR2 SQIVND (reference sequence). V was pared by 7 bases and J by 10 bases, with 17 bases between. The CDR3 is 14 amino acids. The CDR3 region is CASKGRGSSSPLHF. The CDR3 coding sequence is TGTGCCAGTAAAGGCAGGGGATCGTCCTCACCCCTCCACTTT.

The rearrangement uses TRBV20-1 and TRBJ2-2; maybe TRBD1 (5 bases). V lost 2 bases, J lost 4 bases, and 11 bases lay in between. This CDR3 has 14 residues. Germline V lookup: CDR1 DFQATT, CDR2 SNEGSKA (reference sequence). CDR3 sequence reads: CSARQGERTGELFF. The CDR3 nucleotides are TGCAGTGCTAGACAGGGCGAACGCACCGGGGAGCTGTTTTTT.

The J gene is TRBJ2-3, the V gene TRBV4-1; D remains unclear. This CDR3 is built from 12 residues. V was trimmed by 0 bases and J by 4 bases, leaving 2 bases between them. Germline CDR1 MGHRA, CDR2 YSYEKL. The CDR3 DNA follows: TGCGCCAGCAGCCAAGACTCAGATACGCAGTATTTT. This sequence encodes CASSQDSDTQYF.

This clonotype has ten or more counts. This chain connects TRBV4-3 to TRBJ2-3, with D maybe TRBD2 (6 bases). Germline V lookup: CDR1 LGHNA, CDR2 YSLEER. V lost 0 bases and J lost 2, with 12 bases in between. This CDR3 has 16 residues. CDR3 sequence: CASSQEWRGYTDTQYF. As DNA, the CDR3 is TGCGCCAGCAGCCAAGAGTGGCGGGGATACACAGATACGCAGTATTTT.

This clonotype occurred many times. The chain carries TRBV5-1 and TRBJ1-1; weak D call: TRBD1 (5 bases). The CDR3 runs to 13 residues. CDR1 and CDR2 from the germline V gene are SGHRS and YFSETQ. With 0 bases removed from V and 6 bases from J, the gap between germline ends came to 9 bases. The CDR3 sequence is CASSLDPTAEAFF. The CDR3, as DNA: TGCGCCAGCAGCTTGGATCCGACAGCTGAAGCTTTCTTT.

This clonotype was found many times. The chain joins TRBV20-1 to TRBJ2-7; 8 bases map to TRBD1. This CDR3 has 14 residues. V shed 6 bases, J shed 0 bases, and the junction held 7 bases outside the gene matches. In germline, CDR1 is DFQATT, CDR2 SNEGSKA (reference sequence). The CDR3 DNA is TGCAGTGCGCTGCGGGACAGGAGCTCCTACGAGCAGTACGTC. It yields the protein CSALRDRSSYEQYV.

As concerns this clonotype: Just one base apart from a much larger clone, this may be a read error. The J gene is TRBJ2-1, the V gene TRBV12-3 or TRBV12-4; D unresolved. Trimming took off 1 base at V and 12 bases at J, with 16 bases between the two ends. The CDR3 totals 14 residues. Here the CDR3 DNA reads TGTGCCAGCAGTTTAGGACTGATGGAAAGTGGGCAGTTCTTC. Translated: CASSLGLMESGQFF.

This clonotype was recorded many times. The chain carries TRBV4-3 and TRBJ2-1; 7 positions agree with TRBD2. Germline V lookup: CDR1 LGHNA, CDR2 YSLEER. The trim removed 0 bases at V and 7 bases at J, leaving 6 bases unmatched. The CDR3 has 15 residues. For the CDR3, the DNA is TGCGCCAGCAGCCAAGAAGCGGGGATAGGAAATGAGCAGTTCTTC. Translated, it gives CASSQEAGIGNEQFF.